This paragraph covers one T cell receptor beta chain sequence. The antigen remains undetermined. Unmatched junction bases numbered 7, after V lost 5 bases and J lost 4 bases. CDR1 and CDR2 (germline): LGHDT, YNNKEL (reference sequence). The CDR3 length is 15 residues. A sample-barcoded 5' primer and a J-beta primer mix were used in a second PCR of roughly 6 to 11 cycles. MiXCR was run by TCRdb on the 5' RACE reads, yielding one entry per CDR3 protein. Of fewer than 650,000 distinct CDR3 sequences listed, roughly a quarter are singletons. The sample belongs to a study of blood T cells in healthy people across ages. Aged roughly 6 to 100, donors were systemically healthy Caucasians from Russia. Study conclusions and caveats: Naive T cell percentage strongly correlated with TCR beta diversity. In long-lived donors, naive CD4+ cell counts and diversity exceeded those of aged donors.

These data also formed part of another study, on T cells of mothers and their children. As reported in that work: In unrelated and related pairs, TCR recombination output is shaped in a similar way by thymic selection.

The J gene is TRBJ2-7, the V gene TRBV3-1, with 11 positions matching TRBD2. This receptor was taken from a boy younger than 10 in good health. The sample was blood. CDR3 coding DNA: TGTGCCAGCAGCACCCCGGGACTAGCGGAATACGAGCAGTACTTC. This sequence encodes CASSTPGLAEYEQYF.